Shown below are 10 T cell receptor beta chains from a single sample sequenced in a study of T cell clonotyping in hematopoietic cell transplantation. Produced via immunoSEQ multiplex PCR; TCRdb's table is partial and in-frame only. This table has 35,000 to 50,000 clones, about 95% appearing once. Sequenced sample: peripheral blood mononuclear cells. The receptors were gathered from a man aged 30 to 45 in good health. Some clones in this sample may be carry-over from other donors' samples.

The chain has TRBV4-1 and TRBJ1-1; no definite D call. The CDR3 is 14 residues long. Per the germline V gene, CDR1 is MGHRA and CDR2 is YSYEKL. With 4 bases removed from V and 0 bases from J, the gap between germline ends came to 9 bases. The CDR3, as DNA: TGCGCCAGCAGCCCTCCCGGGGTGAACACTGAAGCTTTCTTT. This translates into CASSPPGVNTEAFF.

This clone has a single count. V usage is TRBV19 and J usage is TRBJ2-1, with 7 bases matching TRBD2. Looked up from germline, CDR1 is LNHDA and CDR2 is SQIVND (reference sequence). With 5 bases clipped from V and 1 base from J, the junction kept 5 bases outside the gene matches. The CDR3 has 15 residues. DNA for the CDR3: TGTGCCAGTAGTGAGCTAGCGGTTTCCTACAATGAGCAGTTCTTC. Protein sequence: CASSELAVSYNEQFF.

The CDR3 region is CASSFPRTSGGYQETQYF. DNA of the CDR3: TGTGCCAGCAGCTTTCCTCGGACTAGCGGGGGGTACCAAGAGACCCAGTACTTC. The V and J genes are TRBV7-2 and TRBJ2-5, with 14 bases identical to TRBD2. J gave up 0 bases and V 3 bases, and 6 bases lay outside the gene matches. The germline V gene has CDR1 SGHTA and CDR2 FQGNSA. The CDR3 spans 18 residues.

The chain employs TRBV7-9 and TRBJ1-2; 9 bases line up with TRBD1. Germline CDR1 reads SEHNR; CDR2 reads FQNEAQ (reference sequence). Trimming at V came to 4 bases and at J to 13 bases, leaving 4 bases not matched to a gene. This CDR3 has 11 amino acids. In DNA form, the CDR3 reads TGTGCCAGCAGCTCCGACAGGGGGAGCACCTTC. Translated, it gives CASSSDRGSTF.

The chain carries TRBV9 and TRBJ2-1; tentative D call: TRBD1 (5 bases). The germline gives CDR1 SGDLS, CDR2 YYNGEE. The CDR3 sequence is 15 residues long. Between the trimmed V and J ends, which lost 2 bases and 2 bases, there was a span of 11 bases. CDR3 in amino acids: CASSVLGAAYNEQFF. CDR3 nucleotides: TGTGCCAGCAGCGTTTTAGGGGCGGCCTACAATGAGCAGTTCTTC.

The V and J genes are TRBV29-1 and TRBJ2-2; D ambiguous. CDR1 is SQVTM, CDR2 ANQGSEA, per germline. Trimming took off 5 bases at V and 3 bases at J, with 4 bases between the two ends. The CDR3 extends over 11 amino acids. The CDR3, as DNA: TGCAGCGTTATGCACACCGGGGAGCTGTTTTTT. Translation gives CSVMHTGELFF.

This chain links TRBV27 with TRBJ2-5, with D hard to call. This CDR3 region has 13 residues. Germline lookup yields CDR1 MNHEY and CDR2 SMNVEV (reference sequence). V dropped 3 bases and J dropped 5 bases, with 10 bases sitting between them. The CDR3 loop is CASSLGRRETQYF. In nucleotides, the CDR3 is TGTGCCAGCAGTTTGGGCCGGCGGGAGACCCAGTACTTC.

This chain joins TRBV5-1 and TRBJ1-6; D is uncertain. Germline V gene data show CDR1 as SGHRS and CDR2 as YFSETQ. The CDR3 extends over 15 amino acids. V lost 6 bases and J 10 bases, leaving 20 bases between the germline ends. This chain's CDR3 is CASTPEGSLGSPLHF. The CDR3 coding sequence is TGCGCCAGCACCCCGGAGGGCTCTCTAGGGTCACCCCTCCACTTT. Using reference TRBV5-1 and TRBJ1-6 for the parts outside the CDR3, the full variable domain is KAGVTQTPRYLIKTRGQQVTLSCSPISGHRSVSWYQQTPGQGLQFLFEYFSETQRNKGNFPGRFSGRQFSNSRSEMNVSTLELGDSALYLCASTPEGSLGSPLHFGNGTRLTVT.

This clone was seen a single time. The genes are TRBV6-1 and TRBJ2-4, with a tentative D call TRBD1 (6 bases). Trimming stripped 4 bases from V and 3 bases from J, with 22 bases between. Germline CDR1 is MNHNS and CDR2 is SASEGT. The CDR3 runs 18 residues. In DNA, the CDR3 is TGTGCCAGCAGTGCCCGGGACCTATCCCTAGGGGGCAAAAACATTCAGTACTTC. Encoded protein: CASSARDLSLGGKNIQYF.

CDR3 residues: CASSPRGDKETQYF. In DNA form, the CDR3 reads TGCGCCAGTTCACCAAGAGGAGATAAAGAGACCCAGTACTTC. This chain connects TRBV5-1 to TRBJ2-5; D remains unclear. The CDR3 runs to 14 residues. Trimming cost V 8 bases and J 3 bases, with 17 bases left between them. Germline assignment: CDR1 SGHRS and CDR2 YFSETQ.